Below are 26 T cell receptor beta chains sequenced from a single sample in a study of coeliac disease. Generated by immunoSEQ multiplex PCR, the TCRdb table keeps only in-frame clones and is missing some. Among some 3,600 clones listed, 50% to 60% were seen once. Material for sequencing was lymphocytes from the gut lamina propria. These receptors all come from a man between 70 and 80 years old without celiac disease.

This clone was counted only a few times. V and J are TRBV6-6 and TRBJ1-1; D is unresolved. This CDR3 is built from 14 residues. Trimming stripped 4 bases from V and 3 bases from J, with 12 bases between. Germline V gene lookup returns CDR1 MNHNY and CDR2 SVGAGI (reference sequence). The CDR3 sequence: CASSSDGKYTEAFF. The CDR3 region has the DNA TGTGCCAGCAGTTCGGACGGGAAATACACTGAAGCTTTCTTT.

Judged by abundance, this clone is large (0.1 to 1%). The CDR3 nucleotides read TGTGCCAGCAGCCCCCCTCAGGGTATGAATCAGCCCCAGCATTTT. This sequence encodes CASSPPQGMNQPQHF. The V call is TRBV28, the J call TRBJ1-5; TRBD1 is a possible D gene (5 bases). Trimming left V 6 bases short and J 4 bases short, with 16 bases between. The CDR3 contains 15 residues. Germline CDR1 reads MDHEN; CDR2 reads SYDVKM.

This clone appeared a few times. This chain joins TRBV5-5 and TRBJ1-1; no firm D call. The germline CDR1 and CDR2 sequences are SGHKS and YYEKEE (reference sequence). The V end lost 0 bases, the J end lost 2 bases, and 8 bases lay between the germline ends. This CDR3 has 14 amino acids. This CDR3 reads CASSLGGFNTEAFF. The CDR3 nucleotides are TGTGCCAGCAGCTTGGGAGGGTTTAACACTGAAGCTTTCTTT.

This chain connects TRBV6-1 to TRBJ1-3, with a possible D match to TRBD1 (6 bases). The length of the CDR3 is 14 residues. Trimming removed 1 base at V and 3 bases at J, with 7 bases between. CDR1 MNHNS and CDR2 SASEGT come from the germline V gene. The CDR3 spells CASSEGQVGNTIYF. The CDR3 nucleotides are TGTGCCAGCAGTGAAGGACAGGTTGGAAACACCATATATTTT.

This chain uses TRBV7-9 with TRBJ2-7; 9 bases are shared with TRBD1. Looked up from germline, CDR1 is SEHNR and CDR2 is FQNEAQ (reference sequence). The CDR3 loop spans 14 amino acids. The J segment lost 5 bases and the V segment lost 1 base, leaving 3 bases of the junction unmatched. The CDR3 here is CASSLDRGRDEQYF. The CDR3 DNA follows: TGTGCCAGCAGCTTAGACAGGGGGCGAGACGAGCAGTACTTC.

The DNA of the CDR3 is TGTGCCAGCAGCTTGGGAACAGGGGTCCTGGAGACCCAGTACTTC. Encoded protein: CASSLGTGVLETQYF. This sequence joins TRBV7-6 and TRBJ2-5; the match to TRBD1 covers 7 bases. V dropped 3 bases and J dropped 5; count of bases not matched to a gene: 9. CDR3 size: 15 residues. Germline V gene data show CDR1 as SGHVS and CDR2 as FNYEAQ. Full variable domain (rest looked up from reference TRBV7-6 and TRBJ2-5): GAGVSQSPRYKVTKRGQDVALRCDPISGHVSLYWYRQALGQGPEFLTYFNYEAQQDKSGLPNDRFSAERPEGSISTLTIQRTEQRDSAMYRCASSLGTGVLETQYFGPGTRLLVL.

This rearrangement joins TRBV6-5 to TRBJ2-1; 10 nucleotides align to TRBD2. Germline CDR1 is MNHEY and CDR2 is SVGAGI. The V and J ends lost 0 bases and 4 bases, in that order; junction bases with no gene match: 3. There are 16 residues in the CDR3. Here the CDR3 DNA reads TGTGCCAGCAGTTACTCGAATAGCGGGGGGTACAATGAGCAGTTCTTC. Translated: CASSYSNSGGYNEQFF.

In DNA, the CDR3 is TGTGCCAGCAGCTTAGTAGGACAGGGTGGGTCACCCCTCCACTTT. The encoded protein is CASSLVGQGGSPLHF. The chain employs TRBV11-2 and TRBJ1-6; 8 bases agree with TRBD1. Trimming at V came to 1 base and at J to 10 bases, leaving 6 bases not matched to a gene. Germline-derived CDR1 and CDR2 are SGHAT and FQNNGV. This CDR3 comprises 15 residues.

The chain couples TRBV5-4 to TRBJ2-7, with TRBD2 matching over 10 bases. This CDR3 has 15 amino acids. The J segment lost 6 bases and the V segment lost 4 bases, leaving 10 bases of the junction unmatched. CDR1 and CDR2 from the germline V gene are SGHNT and YYREEE (reference sequence). The CDR3 sequence: CASSPRAGGLVEQYF. DNA of the CDR3: TGTGCCAGCAGCCCGCGAGCGGGGGGGTTGGTCGAGCAGTACTTC. The whole variable domain, filled in from reference TRBV5-4 and TRBJ2-7, reads ETGVTQSPTHLIKTRGQQVTLRCSSQSGHNTVSWYQQALGQGPQFIFQYYREEENGRGNFPPRFSGLQFPNYSSELNVNALELDDSALYLCASSPRAGGLVEQYFGPGTRLTVT.

The V and J genes are TRBV15 and TRBJ2-7, with D possibly matching TRBD2 (6 bases). CDR1 LNHNV and CDR2 YYDKDF come from the germline V gene (reference sequence). CDR3 size: 15 residues. V was shortened by 5 bases and J by 3 bases, with 17 bases between the two germline ends. DNA for the CDR3: TGTGCCACCAGCGGAGTGGACCTCGGGAGCTACGAGCAGTACTTC. Its protein is CATSGVDLGSYEQYF. The whole variable domain, remainder taken from reference TRBV15 and TRBJ2-7, is DAMVIQNPRYQVTQFGKPVTLSCSQTLNHNVMYWYQQKSSQAPKLLFHYYDKDFNNEADTPDNFQSRRPNTSFCFLDIRSPGLGDTAMYLCATSGVDLGSYEQYFGPGTRLTVT.

The J gene is TRBJ2-3, the V gene TRBV7-2; 10 nucleotides match TRBD2. Germline V gene lookup returns CDR1 SGHTA and CDR2 FQGNSA. The CDR3 runs 14 residues. V lost 6 bases, J lost 4 bases, and 4 bases stayed unmatched. The CDR3 DNA reads as TGTGCCAGCAGTTCTGGGACTAGCGCAGATACGCAGTATTTT. Amino acids: CASSSGTSADTQYF.

The chain combines TRBV5-6 with TRBJ1-1; D remains unclear. Trimming cost V 5 bases and J 1 base, with 12 bases left between them. The CDR3 has 14 residues. Looked up from germline, CDR1 is SGHDT and CDR2 is YYEEEE. The CDR3 protein is CASRPPRGNTEAFF. In DNA, the CDR3 is TGTGCCAGCAGACCCCCAAGAGGGAACACTGAAGCTTTCTTT.

V usage is TRBV27 and J usage is TRBJ1-2; 8 bases match TRBD1. Germline assignment: CDR1 MNHEY and CDR2 SMNVEV (reference sequence). The J segment lost 7 bases and the V segment lost 4 bases, leaving 8 bases of the junction unmatched. The CDR3 contains 14 residues. This CDR3 is CASSSTGGGVGYTF. Written as DNA, the CDR3 is TGTGCCAGCAGTTCTACAGGGGGGGGAGTTGGCTACACCTTC.

Comments on this clone: An end of the junction differs from the germline gene, which may be a read error. The chain recombines TRBV7-2 with TRBJ2-2, with D tentatively TRBD2 (5 bases). The CDR3 covers 11 residues. Germline V lookup: CDR1 SGHTA, CDR2 FQGNSA. CDR3 sequence reads: CASRNTGELSF. In DNA form, the CDR3 reads TGTGCCAGCAGGAACACCGGGGAGCTGTCTTTT.

The chain employs TRBV5-1 and TRBJ1-2; TRBD1 might be the D (6 bases). Germline V gene sequence: CDR1 SGHRS, CDR2 YFSETQ. Trimming pared 5 bases from V and 5 bases from J, leaving 13 bases between. This CDR3 has 13 residues. The CDR3 is CASSESGEYGYTF. The CDR3, as DNA: TGCGCCAGCAGTGAGTCAGGGGAGTATGGCTACACCTTC. Full variable domain (outside the CDR3, taken from reference TRBV5-1 and TRBJ1-2): KAGVTQTPRYLIKTRGQQVTLSCSPISGHRSVSWYQQTPGQGLQFLFEYFSETQRNKGNFPGRFSGRQFSNSRSEMNVSTLELGDSALYLCASSESGEYGYTFGSGTRLTVV.

This clone qualifies as medium-sized. V usage is TRBV19 and J usage is TRBJ1-3; D remains ambiguous. Between the trimmed V and J ends, which lost 0 bases and 2 bases, there was a span of 14 bases. CDR3 length: 17 amino acids. Per germline, CDR1 LNHDA and CDR2 SQIVND (reference sequence). The CDR3 loop reads CASSIDSPGKTGNTIYF. The CDR3 nucleotides are TGTGCCAGTAGTATAGATAGTCCGGGAAAGACTGGAAACACCATATATTTT.

This chain links TRBV5-1 with TRBJ1-2; no definite D call. V was cut by 9 bases and J by 5 bases, with 11 bases left in between. CDR1 and CDR2 from the germline V gene are SGHRS and YFSETQ. The CDR3 spans 11 residues. CDR3 sequence reads: CANLGPYGYTF. CDR3 DNA: TGCGCCAACCTTGGCCCGTATGGCTACACCTTC.

The gene calls are TRBV6-5 and TRBJ1-6, with 8 bases that match TRBD1. The J segment lost 3 bases and the V segment lost 0 bases, leaving 1 base of the junction unmatched. The CDR3 extends over 16 amino acids. The germline V gene has CDR1 MNHEY and CDR2 SVGAGI. As DNA, the CDR3 is TGTGCCAGCAGTTACTCAACAGGGGGCTATAATTCACCCCTCCACTTT. Protein: CASSYSTGGYNSPLHF.

The chain employs TRBV12-5 and TRBJ1-1; D gene uncertain. Germline V gene sequence: CDR1 LGHNT, CDR2 FRNRAP. Trimming removed 4 bases from V and 7 bases from J, with 19 bases in between. CDR3 length equals 15 residues. In DNA form, the CDR3 reads TGTGCTAGTGGTTCCTCGATTGGGCTATATCATGAAGCTTTCTTT. Translated: CASGSSIGLYHEAFF.

This clone was recorded once. The chain joins TRBV10-3 to TRBJ2-3; 9 bases match TRBD1. Trimming took 3 bases from V and 2 from J; bases not matched to a gene: 24. Germline lookup yields CDR1 ENHRY and CDR2 SYGVKD. This CDR3 spans 22 amino acids. CDR3 residues: CAISERTGESARAKVVTDTQYF. The CDR3 coding sequence is TGTGCCATCAGTGAAAGGACAGGGGAATCAGCCAGAGCCAAGGTTGTCACAGATACGCAGTATTTT.

V and J are TRBV27 and TRBJ2-1; TRBD2 aligns across 13 bases. Germline V lookup: CDR1 MNHEY, CDR2 SMNVEV (reference sequence). After removal of 6 bases from V and 4 bases from J, the junction contained 9 bases not matched to a gene. The CDR3 runs to 17 residues. CDR3 sequence reads: CASSRLAGGVLYNEQFF. In nucleotides, the CDR3 is TGTGCCAGCAGCCGACTAGCGGGGGGAGTTCTTTACAATGAGCAGTTCTTC.

This clone qualifies as medium-sized. The chain joins TRBV6-1 to TRBJ1-2, with 9 positions matching TRBD1. J was trimmed by 5 bases and V by 4 bases; bases with no gene match: 2. Per germline, CDR1 MNHNS and CDR2 SASEGT. The CDR3 covers 13 residues. The CDR3 DNA is TGTGCCAGCAGTGGGACAGGGGATTATGGCTACACCTTC. It encodes CASSGTGDYGYTF.

V is TRBV5-1 and J is TRBJ2-3; D possibly corresponds to TRBD2 (5 bases). Germline values: CDR1 SGHRS, CDR2 YFSETQ. V lost 5 bases to trimming and J lost 3 bases, with 13 bases between them. The CDR3 has 14 amino acids. The CDR3 coding sequence is TGCGCCAGCAGTTCTAGCTCGGGGACAGATACGCAGTATTTT. Amino acids: CASSSSSGTDTQYF. Drawing the rest from reference TRBV5-1 and TRBJ2-3, the complete variable domain is KAGVTQTPRYLIKTRGQQVTLSCSPISGHRSVSWYQQTPGQGLQFLFEYFSETQRNKGNFPGRFSGRQFSNSRSEMNVSTLELGDSALYLCASSSSSGTDTQYFGPGTRLTVL.

This clone was observed a single time. The genes are TRBV5-1 and TRBJ2-5; D is uncertain. The CDR3 sequence is 16 residues long. CDR1 is SGHRS, CDR2 YFSETQ, per germline. V was cut by 0 bases and J by 2 bases, with 14 bases left in between. The CDR3 spells CASSLGPNLSQETQYF. DNA of the CDR3: TGCGCCAGCAGCTTGGGTCCTAATCTTTCACAAGAGACCCAGTACTTC.

The V and J genes are TRBV11-1 and TRBJ2-1; D perhaps matches TRBD2 (6 bases). Trimming took 5 bases from V and 7 from J, leaving 12 bases between them. The CDR3 consists of 13 residues. CDR1 and CDR2 (germline): SGHAT, FQDESV (reference sequence). CDR3 loop: CASSPRLGNEQFF. The CDR3 region has the DNA TGTGCCAGCAGCCCTCGACTAGGGAATGAGCAGTTCTTC.

The chain employs TRBV12-2 and TRBJ2-7; the tabulated D call, TRBD2, remains unverified against the DNA. TRBV12-2 is labeled a pseudogene. The CDR3 consists of 14 residues. The CDR3 nucleotides are TGTGCAAGTCGCCGCACGAGATCGGGTAGCGAGCAGTACTTC. Protein product: CASRRTRSGSEQYF.